This T cell receptor (beta chain) was captured by sequencing in a study of T-cell memory formation after mild COVID-19. TCRdb recomputed calls from the 5' RACE reads with MiXCR, one row per CDR3 protein. The top ten hold approximately 60% of the sample, which has 15,000 to 20,000 distinct CDR3 sequences, approximately 20% seen once. This clonotype appeared many times. CDR1 is MNHEY and CDR2 is SVGAGI in the germline V gene. CDR3 size: 16 residues. Trimming cost V 5 bases and J 2 bases; bases outside gene matches: 9. The TCR was taken from a man aged 18 to 30 who had mild COVID-19 (a few samples of this study predate the infection). Cell type and time point are not known. The sample was PBMCs or a T cell subset sorted from them (not recorded which). The J gene is TRBJ2-7, the V gene TRBV6-5; 10 nucleotides match TRBD2. The CDR3 loop reads CASSQALAGGPYEQYV. CDR3 in DNA: TGTGCCAGCAGTCAGGCTTTAGCGGGGGGTCCCTACGAGCAGTACGTC.